Sequencing of this T cell receptor beta chain was carried out in a study of shared T cell receptors in the human thymus. CDR1 is LGHNA and CDR2 is YSLEER in the germline V gene. This CDR3 has 20 residues. Trimming cost V 0 bases and J 3 bases, with 27 bases left between them. Data came from immunoSEQ multiplex PCR; TCRdb stores just in-frame clones and leaves some out. The sample holds over 350,000 clones; approximately 95% are singletons and the top ten take about 0.02%. The specimen sequenced was thymocytes. The TCR sequence derives from a human donor. This chain uses TRBV4-3 with TRBJ2-7; no firm D call. DNA of the CDR3: TGCGCCAGCAGCCAAGAAAAGATCCCCGTCTCGACCCTTCGGCGCTACGAGCAGTACTTC. Translation gives CASSQEKIPVSTLRRYEQYF.